This TCR beta chain was captured in a study of T-cell reconstitution after alpha-beta-depleted transplantation in children. General study findings and limits: About two months after transplant, alpha-beta T cells reportedly came from several hundred expanded graft clones.

Germline trimming cut 3 bases from V and 5 bases from J; bases unmatched to any gene: 15. The CDR3 consists of 16 residues. Germline values: CDR1 DFQATT, CDR2 SNEGSKA (reference sequence). Library preparation (for TCRbeta) was performed with unique molecular identifiers. TCRdb processed the PCR reads anew with MiXCR; each CDR3 protein has one entry. This table has about a million distinct CDR3 sequences, roughly 29% appearing once. As regards this clonotype: Antigen specificity is unknown.

The sample was PBMCs, mostly from graft donor cells, taken 360 days after TCRalphabeta/CD19-depleted stem cell transplant. The chain joins TRBV20-1 to TRBJ2-5, with 7 bases identical to TRBD1. The receptor was derived from a boy under two years old who had a stem cell transplant for SCID, so the T cells may come from the graft donor. DNA of the CDR3: TGCAGTGCTAGTTGGACCGACAGGGTTGGCGTCGAGACCCAGTACTTC. This translates into CSASWTDRVGVETQYF.